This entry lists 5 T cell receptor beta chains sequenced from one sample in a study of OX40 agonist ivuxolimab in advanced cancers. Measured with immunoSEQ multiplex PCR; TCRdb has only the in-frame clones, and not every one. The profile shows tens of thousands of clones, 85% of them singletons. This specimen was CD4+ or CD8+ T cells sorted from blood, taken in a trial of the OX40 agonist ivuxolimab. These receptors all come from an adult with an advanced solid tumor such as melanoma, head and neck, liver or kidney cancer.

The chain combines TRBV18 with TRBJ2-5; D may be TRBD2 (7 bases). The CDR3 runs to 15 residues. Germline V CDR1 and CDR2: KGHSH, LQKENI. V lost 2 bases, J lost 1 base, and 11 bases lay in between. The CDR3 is CASSPTAGAQETQYF. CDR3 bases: TGTGCCAGCTCACCAACGGCGGGGGCCCAAGAGACCCAGTACTTC.

CDR3 bases: TGTGCCAGCAGCCGTTCGGGGCATAGCGGGGGGGCAGGGACAGATACGCAGTATTTT. As protein: CASSRSGHSGGAGTDTQYF. This chain joins TRBV5-8 and TRBJ2-3; 11 bases are shared with TRBD2. CDR1 and CDR2 from the germline V gene are SGHTS and YDEGEE. This CDR3 has 19 amino acids. V was pared by 4 bases and J by 3 bases, with 16 bases of the junction left unmatched.

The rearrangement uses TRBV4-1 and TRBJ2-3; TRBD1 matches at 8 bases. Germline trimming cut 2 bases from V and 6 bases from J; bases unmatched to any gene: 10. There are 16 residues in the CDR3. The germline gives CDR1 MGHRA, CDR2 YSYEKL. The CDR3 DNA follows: TGCGCCAGCAGCCAACAAGGACAGGGAGGATTGGATACGCAGTATTTT. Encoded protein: CASSQQGQGGLDTQYF.

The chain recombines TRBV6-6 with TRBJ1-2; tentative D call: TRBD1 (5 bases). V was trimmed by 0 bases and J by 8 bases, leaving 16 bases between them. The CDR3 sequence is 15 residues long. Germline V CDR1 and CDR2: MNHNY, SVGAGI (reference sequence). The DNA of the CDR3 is TGTGCCAGCAGTTACTCGGCAGGGTCCCTCGGAGGCTACACCTTC. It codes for CASSYSAGSLGGYTF.

The CDR3 nucleotides read TGTGCCAGCAGTATAGGTAACAATCAGCCCCAGCATTTT. Its translation is CASSIGNNQPQHF. This rearrangement joins TRBV6-1 to TRBJ1-5; D remains ambiguous. Germline CDR1 and CDR2: MNHNS and SASEGT. The ends were cut back, 5 bases at V and 3 bases at J, with 8 bases in the middle. CDR3 length: 13 residues.